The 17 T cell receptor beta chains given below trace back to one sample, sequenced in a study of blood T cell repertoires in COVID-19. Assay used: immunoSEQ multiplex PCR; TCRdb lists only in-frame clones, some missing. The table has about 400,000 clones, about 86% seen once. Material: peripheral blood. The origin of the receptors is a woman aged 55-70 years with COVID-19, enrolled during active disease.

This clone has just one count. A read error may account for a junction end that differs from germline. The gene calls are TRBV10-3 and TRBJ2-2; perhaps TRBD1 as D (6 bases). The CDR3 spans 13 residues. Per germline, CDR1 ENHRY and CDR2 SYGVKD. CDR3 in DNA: TGTGCCACCAGTTCAGGGGACACCGGGGAGCTGTTTTTT. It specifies CATSSGDTGELFF.

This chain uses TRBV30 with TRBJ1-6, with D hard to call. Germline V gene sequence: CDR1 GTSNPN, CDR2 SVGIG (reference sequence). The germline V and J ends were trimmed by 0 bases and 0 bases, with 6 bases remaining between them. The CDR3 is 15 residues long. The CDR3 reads CAWSVGSSYNSPLHF. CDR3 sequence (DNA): TGTGCCTGGAGTGTGGGGAGCTCCTATAATTCACCCCTCCACTTT.

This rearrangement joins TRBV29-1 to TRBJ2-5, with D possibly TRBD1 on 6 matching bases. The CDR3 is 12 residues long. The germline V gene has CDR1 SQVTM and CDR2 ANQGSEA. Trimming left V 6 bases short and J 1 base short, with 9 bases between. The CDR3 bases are TGCAGCGTCCGACAGGTCCAAGAGACCCAGTACTTC. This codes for CSVRQVQETQYF.

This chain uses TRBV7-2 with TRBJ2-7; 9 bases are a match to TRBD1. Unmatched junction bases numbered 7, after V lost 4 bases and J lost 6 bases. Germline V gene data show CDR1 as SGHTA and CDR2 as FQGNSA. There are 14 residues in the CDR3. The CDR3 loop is CASSSWTGVGEQYF. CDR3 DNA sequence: TGTGCCAGCAGCTCCTGGACAGGGGTGGGCGAGCAGTACTTC. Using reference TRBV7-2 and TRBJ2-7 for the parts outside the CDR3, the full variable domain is GAGVSQSPSNKVTEKGKDVELRCDPISGHTALYWYRQSLGQGLEFLIYFQGNSAPDKSGLPSDRFSAERTGGSVSTLTIQRTQQEDSAVYLCASSSWTGVGEQYFGPGTRLTVT.

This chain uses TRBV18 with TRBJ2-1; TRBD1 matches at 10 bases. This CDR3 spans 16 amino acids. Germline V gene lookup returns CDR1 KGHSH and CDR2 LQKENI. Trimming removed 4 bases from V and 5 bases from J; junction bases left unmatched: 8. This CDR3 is CASSQLTGGAHNEQFF. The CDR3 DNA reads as TGTGCCAGCTCACAACTGACAGGGGGCGCCCACAATGAGCAGTTCTTC. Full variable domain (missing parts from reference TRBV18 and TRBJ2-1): NAGVMQNPRHLVRRRGQEARLRCSPMKGHSHVYWYRQLPEEGLKFMVYLQKENIIDESGMPKERFSAEFPKEGPSILRIQQVVRGDSAAYFCASSQLTGGAHNEQFFGPGTRLTVL.

CDR3 residues: CASSYDRRIYGYTF. DNA for the CDR3: TGCGCCAGCAGCTACGACAGAAGAATCTATGGCTACACCTTC. This rearrangement joins TRBV4-3 to TRBJ1-2, with D possibly matching TRBD1 (5 bases). The CDR3 runs 14 residues. Trimming removed 5 bases at V and 4 bases at J, with 14 bases between. Germline V gives CDR1 LGHNA, CDR2 YSLEER.

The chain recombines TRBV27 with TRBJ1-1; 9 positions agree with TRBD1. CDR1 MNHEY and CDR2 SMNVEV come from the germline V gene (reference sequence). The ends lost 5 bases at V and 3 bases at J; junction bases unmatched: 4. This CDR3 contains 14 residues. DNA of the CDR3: TGTGCCAGCAGTCCCCGACAGGGGGACACTGAAGCTTTCTTT. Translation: CASSPRQGDTEAFF.

CDR3 in amino acids: CAWSVGGERRTQYF. Here the CDR3 DNA reads TGTGCCTGGAGTGTTGGGGGGGAGAGACGTACGCAGTATTTT. This chain links TRBV30 with TRBJ2-3; 7 positions agree with TRBD2. Germline trimming cut 0 bases from V and 8 bases from J; bases unmatched to any gene: 8. The CDR3 length is 14 residues. Germline V gives CDR1 GTSNPN, CDR2 SVGIG (reference sequence).

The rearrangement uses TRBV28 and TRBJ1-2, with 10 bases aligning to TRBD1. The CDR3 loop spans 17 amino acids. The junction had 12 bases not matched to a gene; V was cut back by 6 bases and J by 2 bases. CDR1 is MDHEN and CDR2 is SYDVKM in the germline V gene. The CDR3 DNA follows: TGTGCCAGCAGGGTTGACAGGGGGCTAGTGGTAAACTATGGCTACACCTTC. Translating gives CASRVDRGLVVNYGYTF.

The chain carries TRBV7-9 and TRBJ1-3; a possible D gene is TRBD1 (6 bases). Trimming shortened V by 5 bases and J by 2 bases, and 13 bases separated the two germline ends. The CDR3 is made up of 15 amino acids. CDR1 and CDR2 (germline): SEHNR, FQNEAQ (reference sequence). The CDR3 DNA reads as TGTGCCAGCAGCGATGGGGGCCTTCCTGGAAACACCATATATTTT. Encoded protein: CASSDGGLPGNTIYF.

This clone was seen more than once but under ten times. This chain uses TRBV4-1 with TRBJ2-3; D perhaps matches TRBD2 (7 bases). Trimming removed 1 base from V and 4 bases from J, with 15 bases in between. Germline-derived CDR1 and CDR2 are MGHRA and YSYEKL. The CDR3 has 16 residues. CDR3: CASSQVVGGPSDTQYF. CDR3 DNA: TGCGCCAGCAGCCAAGTGGTGGGGGGGCCATCAGATACGCAGTATTTT.

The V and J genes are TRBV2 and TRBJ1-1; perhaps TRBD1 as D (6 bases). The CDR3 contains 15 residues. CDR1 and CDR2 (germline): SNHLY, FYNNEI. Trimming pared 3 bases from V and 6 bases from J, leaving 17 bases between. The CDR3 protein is CASSDRGGAFAEAFF. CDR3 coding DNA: TGTGCCAGCAGTGATCGCGGGGGCGCATTCGCTGAAGCTTTCTTT.

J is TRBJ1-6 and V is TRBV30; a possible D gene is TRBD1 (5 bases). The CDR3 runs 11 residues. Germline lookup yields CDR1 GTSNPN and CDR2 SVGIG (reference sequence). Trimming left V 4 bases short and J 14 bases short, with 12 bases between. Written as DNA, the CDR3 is TGTGCCTGGACAGGGCCCCGGGCCCTCCACTTT. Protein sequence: CAWTGPRALHF.

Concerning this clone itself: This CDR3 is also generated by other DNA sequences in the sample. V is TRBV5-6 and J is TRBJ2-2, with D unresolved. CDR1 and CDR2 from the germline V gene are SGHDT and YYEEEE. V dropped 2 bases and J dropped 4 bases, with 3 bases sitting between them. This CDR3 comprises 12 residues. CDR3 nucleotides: TGTGCCAGCAGCTTTCTCACCGGGGAGCTGTTTTTT. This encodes CASSFLTGELFF.

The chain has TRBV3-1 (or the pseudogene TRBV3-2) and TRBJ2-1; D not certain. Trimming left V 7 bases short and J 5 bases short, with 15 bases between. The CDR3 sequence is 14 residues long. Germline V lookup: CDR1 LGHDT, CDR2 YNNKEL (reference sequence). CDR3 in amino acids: CASTFQVLHNEQFF. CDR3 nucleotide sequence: TGTGCCAGCACTTTCCAGGTCCTTCACAATGAGCAGTTCTTC.

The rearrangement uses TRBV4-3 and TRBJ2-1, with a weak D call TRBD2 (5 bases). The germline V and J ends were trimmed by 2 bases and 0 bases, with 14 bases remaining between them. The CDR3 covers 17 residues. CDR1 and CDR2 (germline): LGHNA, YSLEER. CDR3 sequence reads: CASSQSVYTSSYNEQFF. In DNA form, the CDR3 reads TGCGCCAGCAGCCAAAGCGTCTATACTAGCTCCTACAATGAGCAGTTCTTC.

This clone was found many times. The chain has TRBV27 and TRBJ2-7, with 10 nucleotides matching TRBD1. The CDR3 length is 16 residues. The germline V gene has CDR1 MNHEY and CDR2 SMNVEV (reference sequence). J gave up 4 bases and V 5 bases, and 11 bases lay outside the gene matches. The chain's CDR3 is CASSRRGQGTQYEQYF. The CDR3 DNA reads TGTGCCAGCAGTCGCCGGGGACAGGGGACACAGTACGAGCAGTACTTC.